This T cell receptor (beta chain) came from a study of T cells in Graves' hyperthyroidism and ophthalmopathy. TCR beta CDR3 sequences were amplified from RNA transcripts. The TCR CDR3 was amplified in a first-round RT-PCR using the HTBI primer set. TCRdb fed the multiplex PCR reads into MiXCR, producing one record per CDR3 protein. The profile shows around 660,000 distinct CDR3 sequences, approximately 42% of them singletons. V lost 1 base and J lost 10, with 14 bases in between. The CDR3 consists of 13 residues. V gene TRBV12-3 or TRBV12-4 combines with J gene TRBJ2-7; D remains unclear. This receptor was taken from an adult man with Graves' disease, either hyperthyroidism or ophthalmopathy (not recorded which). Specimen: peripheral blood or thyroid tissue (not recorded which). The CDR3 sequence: CASSLDSARQQYF. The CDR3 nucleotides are TGTGCCAGCAGTTTAGACTCCGCAAGGCAACAGTACTTC.